Detailed here is one TCR beta chain. The antigen is unknown. V gave up 1 base and J gave up 4 bases, with 10 bases separating them. The CDR3 is made up of 14 amino acids. In germline, CDR1 is SNHLY, CDR2 FYNNEI. This entry comes from a study of cytomegalovirus exposure and HLA in healthy donors. General observations from the study: Confirmation was obtained in vitro that three CMV-associated chains are specific for CMV antigens. Cytomegalovirus status was reportedly diagnosed by the classifier with high sensitivity and specificity. Researchers counted over 150 TCR beta chains as cytomegalovirus-associated.

Generated by immunoSEQ multiplex PCR, the TCRdb table keeps only in-frame clones and is missing some. The table records 150,000 to 200,000 clones, approximately 84% of them present only once. The receptor comes from a man aged 25 to 40 in good health and CMV-seropositive. V usage is TRBV2 and J usage is TRBJ1-1; D uncertain. The specimen was PBMCs. The CDR3 DNA reads TGTGCCAGCAGTGAAGGGGCAGCGGGCACTGAAGCTTTCTTT. Translated: CASSEGAAGTEAFF.